This T cell receptor (beta chain) derives from a study of shared T cell receptors in the human thymus. Profiled with immunoSEQ multiplex PCR; TCRdb holds only in-frame clones, not every one. The sample lists hundreds of thousands of clones; more than 70% were seen once. The same sample was also used in a study of human thymus T cells. From that report: Thymic samples were excised during corrective heart operations. It looked as if thymic and blood repertoires used V and J genes in a biased way. Unrelated individuals had highly overlapping thymic repertoires, as reported in related research.

Sequencing used thymocytes. This sequence originates from a boy under two years old with a congenital heart defect.

The CDR3 DNA is TGTGCCAGCACCCTGCGGGGACGGAGGCTTTATGGCTACACCTTC. This sequence encodes CASTLRGRRLYGYTF. The chain carries TRBV28 and TRBJ1-2; maybe TRBD1 (5 bases). This CDR3 is 15 amino acids long. Per germline, CDR1 MDHEN and CDR2 SYDVKM. Trimming shortened V by 7 bases and J by 5 bases, and 20 bases separated the two germline ends.